These 12 T cell receptor beta chains originate from one sample sequenced in a study of blood T cell repertoires in COVID-19 (dated by TCRdb to the early 2020s). Libraries came from the immunoSEQ multiplex PCR assay. Entries here come from immuneACCESS through TCRdb and include only in-frame sequences with V and J called. Some clones fail to appear in such tables; in the studies checked, an unresolved V gene covers under half of the shortfall, and the cause of the remainder is unknown. Present in this sample are 90,000 to 150,000 clones, over 75% of which were seen just once. The leading ten clones occupy about 27% of the sample. Material: peripheral blood. These receptors all stem from a man between 70 and 80 years old with active or convalescent COVID-19.

The V and J genes are TRBV2 and TRBJ2-3; 7 positions agree with TRBD2. There are 16 residues in the CDR3. Per the germline V gene, CDR1 is SNHLY and CDR2 is FYNNEI. With V trimmed by 7 bases and J by 3 bases, 13 bases remained unmatched. In DNA form, the CDR3 reads TGTGCCAGCACCCAAGAGGCTGGGGGGGGTACAGATACGCAGTATTTT. Its translation is CASTQEAGGGTDTQYF.

The chain couples TRBV5-4 to TRBJ1-1; 9 nucleotides align to TRBD1. The V segment lost 3 bases and the J segment 4 bases; nucleotides outside the gene matches: 4. This CDR3 comprises 14 residues. The germline CDR1 and CDR2 sequences are SGHNT and YYREEE (reference sequence). Here the CDR3 DNA reads TGTGCCAGCAGCTCACAGGGGGCAGGCACTGAAGCTTTCTTT. It codes for CASSSQGAGTEAFF.

To note about this clone: Germline and junction disagree at one end, which may indicate a read error. Other DNA sequences in this specimen translate into the identical CDR3. J is TRBJ2-1 and V is TRBV5-1; 16 positions match TRBD2. Germline V lookup: CDR1 SGHRS, CDR2 YFSETQ. This CDR3 contains 17 residues. CDR3 protein: CASSPGLAGGLGNEQFF. In DNA, the CDR3 is TGCGCTAGCAGCCCGGGACTAGCGGGAGGGCTCGGTAATGAGCAGTTCTTC.

The chain combines TRBV6-5 with TRBJ2-2, with TRBD2 identical over 8 bases. The V segment lost 2 bases and the J segment 7 bases; nucleotides outside the gene matches: 9. The germline V gene encodes CDR1 MNHEY and CDR2 SVGAGI. CDR3 length equals 16 residues. The CDR3 coding sequence is TGTGCCAGCAGTTACGGCGCGGGAGGATCGGACGGGGAGCTGTTTTTT. Residues: CASSYGAGGSDGELFF.

This chain connects TRBV28 to TRBJ1-1; D call uncertain. Trimming pared 5 bases from V and 1 base from J, leaving 8 bases between. The CDR3 sequence is 13 residues long. CDR1 is MDHEN, CDR2 SYDVKM, per germline. CDR3 region: CASSPDTNTEAFF. The CDR3 bases are TGTGCCAGCAGTCCAGACACGAACACTGAAGCTTTCTTT.

The genes are TRBV27 and TRBJ2-1; a possible D gene is TRBD2 (7 bases). Germline V gives CDR1 MNHEY, CDR2 SMNVEV (reference sequence). The V end lost 0 bases, the J end lost 12 bases, and 12 bases lay between the germline ends. The CDR3 spans 13 residues. The CDR3 DNA sequence: TGTGCCAGCAGTTTATCGGGGGGGCGGTTGCAGTTCTTC. Translation: CASSLSGGRLQFF.

The chain has TRBV14 and TRBJ2-7; D may be TRBD2 (6 bases). CDR3 length: 15 residues. The V and J ends lost 3 bases and 2 bases respectively, with 14 bases between them. Germline V gene lookup returns CDR1 SGHDN and CDR2 FVKESK. CDR3 protein: CASSQNSGYPYEQYF. CDR3 in DNA: TGTGCCAGCAGCCAGAACAGCGGGTACCCCTACGAGCAGTACTTC.

V and J are TRBV18 and TRBJ2-7, with 7 bases aligning to TRBD1. Germline V CDR1 and CDR2: KGHSH, LQKENI. J gave up 2 bases and V 5 bases, and 6 bases lay outside the gene matches. CDR3 length: 14 residues. CDR3 nucleotide sequence: TGTGCCAGCTCATTCAGGGACAGCCCCTACGAGCAGTACTTC. This codes for CASSFRDSPYEQYF.

The rearrangement links TRBV11-2 to TRBJ2-7; 12 bases agree with TRBD2. The CDR3 totals 17 residues. CDR1 is SGHAT, CDR2 FQNNGV, per germline. After removal of 4 bases from V and 4 bases from J, the junction contained 11 bases not matched to a gene. This CDR3 is CASSSPRHLAGGYEQYF. The CDR3 DNA follows: TGTGCCAGCAGCTCCCCTCGCCACCTAGCGGGAGGGTACGAGCAGTACTTC.

This chain joins TRBV5-5 and TRBJ2-3; TRBD1 might be the D (7 bases). Per the germline V gene, CDR1 is SGHKS and CDR2 is YYEKEE (reference sequence). The CDR3 loop spans 16 amino acids. Trimming pared 0 bases from V and 2 bases from J, leaving 13 bases between. CDR3 in amino acids: CASSLEGGTDTDTQYF. In DNA form, the CDR3 reads TGTGCCAGCAGCTTGGAAGGCGGGACAGACACAGATACGCAGTATTTT.

The chain joins TRBV30 to TRBJ2-7; D call uncertain. The ends were cut back, 3 bases at V and 7 bases at J, with 13 bases in the middle. Germline V gene lookup returns CDR1 GTSNPN and CDR2 SVGIG (reference sequence). The CDR3 has 12 residues. CDR3 amino acids: CAWSITEQEQYF. In DNA, the CDR3 is TGTGCCTGGAGCATAACGGAACAGGAGCAGTACTTC. The full variable domain, completed using reference TRBV30 and TRBJ2-7, is SQTIHQWPATLVQPVGSPLSLECTVEGTSNPNLYWYRQAAGRGLQLLFYSVGIGQISSEVPQNLSASRPQDRQFILSSKKLLLSDSGFYLCAWSITEQEQYFGPGTRLTVT.

The chain uses TRBV19 and TRBJ2-3; D unclear. The CDR3 sequence is 12 residues long. The germline V gene has CDR1 LNHDA and CDR2 SQIVND (reference sequence). V dropped 3 bases and J dropped 5 bases, with 6 bases sitting between them. CDR3: CASSIPRDTQYF. CDR3 DNA: TGTGCCAGTAGTATCCCTAGAGATACGCAGTATTTT.